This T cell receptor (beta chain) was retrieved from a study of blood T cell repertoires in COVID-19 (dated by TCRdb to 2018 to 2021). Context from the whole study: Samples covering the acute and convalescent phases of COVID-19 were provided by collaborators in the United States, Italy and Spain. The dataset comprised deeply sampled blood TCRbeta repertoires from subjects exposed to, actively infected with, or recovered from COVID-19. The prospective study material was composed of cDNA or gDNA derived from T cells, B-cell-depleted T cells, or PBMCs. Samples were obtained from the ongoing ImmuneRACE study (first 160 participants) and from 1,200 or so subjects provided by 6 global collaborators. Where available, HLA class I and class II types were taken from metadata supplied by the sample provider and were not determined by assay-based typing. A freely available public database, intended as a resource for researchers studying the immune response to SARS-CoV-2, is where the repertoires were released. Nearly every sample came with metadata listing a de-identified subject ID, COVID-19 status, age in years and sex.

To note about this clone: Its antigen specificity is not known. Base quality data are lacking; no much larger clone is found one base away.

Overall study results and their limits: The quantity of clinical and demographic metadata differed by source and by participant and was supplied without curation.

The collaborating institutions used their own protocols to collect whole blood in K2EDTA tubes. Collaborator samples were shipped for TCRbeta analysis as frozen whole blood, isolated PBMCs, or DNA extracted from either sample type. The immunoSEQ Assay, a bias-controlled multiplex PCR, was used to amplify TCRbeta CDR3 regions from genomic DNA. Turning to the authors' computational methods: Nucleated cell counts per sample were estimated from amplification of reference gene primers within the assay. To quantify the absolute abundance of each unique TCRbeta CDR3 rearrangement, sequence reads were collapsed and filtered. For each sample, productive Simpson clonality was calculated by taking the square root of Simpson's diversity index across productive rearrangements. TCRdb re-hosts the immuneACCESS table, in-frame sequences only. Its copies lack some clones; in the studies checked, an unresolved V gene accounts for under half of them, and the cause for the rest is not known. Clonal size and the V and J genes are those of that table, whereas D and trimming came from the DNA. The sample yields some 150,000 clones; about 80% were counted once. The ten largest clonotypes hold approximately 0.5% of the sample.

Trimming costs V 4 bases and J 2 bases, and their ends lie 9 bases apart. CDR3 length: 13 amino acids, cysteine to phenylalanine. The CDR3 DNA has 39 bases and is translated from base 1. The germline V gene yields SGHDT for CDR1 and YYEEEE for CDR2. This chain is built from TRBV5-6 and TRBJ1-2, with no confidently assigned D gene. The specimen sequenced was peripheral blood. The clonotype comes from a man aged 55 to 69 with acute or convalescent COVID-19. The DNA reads TGTGCCAGCAGCCCCCCGAGGAACTATGGCTACACCTTC. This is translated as CASSPPRNYGYTF.